Described below is a single T cell receptor beta chain sequence and its context. The data were taken from a study of T cell clones after liver transplantation. The protocol was immunoSEQ multiplex PCR, while the TCRdb copy is restricted to in-frame clones and leaves out a portion. Of 40,000 to 65,000 clones in the sample, around 84% were seen once. The CDR3 sequence is 16 residues long. J lost 0 bases, V lost 6 bases, and 7 bases had no gene match. Germline-derived CDR1 and CDR2 are WSHSY and SAAADI. The sample was CD4+ T cells from blood, taken before liver transplant. The rearrangement links TRBV10-2 to TRBJ1-5; 8 bases are a match to TRBD1. This TCR came from a human donor who received a liver transplant. This chain's CDR3 is CASRETGENSNQPQHF. CDR3 nucleotide sequence: TGCGCCAGCAGGGAGACAGGGGAAAATAGCAATCAGCCCCAGCATTTT.